This entry is about one T cell receptor beta chain. The specificity of this receptor is unknown. Base quality data are lacking; no much larger clone is found one base away. This sample is part of a study of cytomegalovirus exposure and HLA in healthy donors (dated by TCRdb to the late 2010s). Broadly, across the study: A later analysis indicated that the 130 or so validation repertoires were generated on the platform also employed for the approximately 700 repertoires of the first cohort. The study aimed to test whether signatures of past pathogen exposure could be identified by cataloging public T cell receptors. Along with the roughly 610-subject first cohort, a separate validation cohort of over a hundred different subjects was used. High-throughput TCR immunosequencing, statistical association of individual TCRs with disease status, and machine learning were combined to predict cytomegalovirus infection status. Overall study results and their limits: Cytomegalovirus status was reported to be diagnosed by the classifier with high specificity and sensitivity in both the original and validation cohorts. According to the authors, the approach could potentially be generalized to other disease states and immunological phenotypes. Across donors, most TCR sequences were observed very rarely, whereas some public TCRs were present in many individuals. In vitro tests confirmed that a few of the cytomegalovirus-associated TCR beta chains recognize cytomegalovirus antigens. A later analysis lacked HLA typing for the validation cohort, so it scored co-occurrence in that cohort across all 110 or so repertoires. The study listed 164 TCR beta chains as associated with cytomegalovirus. Of the cluster scores, about 94% were above 0 in a later analysis, which found that TCRs clustered in the first cohort also tended to co-occur in the 120 validation repertoires.

V has 4 bases trimmed and J has 1 base trimmed; junction bases matching no gene number 8. CDR1 and CDR2 were assigned from the germline V gene as SGDLS and YYNGEE. CDR3 length: 15 amino acids, cysteine to phenylalanine. The entry retains the CDR3 DNA only, 45 bases that are in frame from base 1. Library generation was performed with the immunoSEQ multiplex PCR assay. In the authors' own workflow: A statistical classification framework was built for diagnosing cytomegalovirus status from the catalog of TCR beta chain sequences. In its TCRdb copy, this immuneACCESS table keeps in-frame sequences only and misses some clones. Where compared with another copy, unresolved V genes explain less than half of these, and the others have no known cause. From that table come the V and J calls and clone size; the DNA was used to work out D and trimming. Here the sample has some 99,000 clones; roughly 90% occur a single time. The ten largest make up about 2.1% of the sample.

The donors belonged to the validation cohort of around 120 subjects, which was separate from the approximately 660-subject first cohort. The chain employs TRBV9 and TRBJ2-7; 7 junctional bases match TRBD1. This clonotype was obtained from a woman between 18 and 29 years old in good health and CMV-seronegative. Sample: PBMCs. The sequenced DNA is TGTGCCAGCAGCCTAGGGGACAGTACGTCCTACGAGCAGTACTTC. It is translated as CASSLGDSTSYEQYF.